The source of this TCR beta chain is a study of blood T cell repertoires in COVID-19. Researchers sorted participants into cohorts using their self-reported clinical history. The CDR3 is 15 residues long. The V gene end was trimmed by 4 bases and the J gene end by 7 bases; junction bases not matched to a gene: 8. Per germline, CDR1 SGHDN and CDR2 FVKESK. Profiled with immunoSEQ multiplex PCR; TCRdb holds only in-frame clones, not every one. Of approximately 400,000 clones in the sample, around 87% were seen once. This TCR came from a man aged 25-45 years who had recovered from COVID-19. The genes are TRBV14 and TRBJ1-4; 8 bases agree with TRBD1. Source material: PBMCs or T cells enriched from blood (not recorded which). This CDR3 reads CASSLQGARSEKLFF. DNA of the CDR3: TGTGCCAGCAGCCTTCAGGGGGCCCGGAGTGAAAAACTGTTTTTT.